This passage covers 23 T cell receptor beta chains from one sample sequenced in a study of identical twins. One entry per CDR3 protein results from TCRdb running MiXCR on the 5' RACE reads. This sample has approximately 410,000 distinct CDR3 sequences, with roughly 18% found just once. The sequencing sample was made of naive T cells sorted from blood. The receptors derive from a man between 50 and 59 years old in good health.

This clonotype was picked up a small number of times. The chain joins TRBV25-1 to TRBJ2-1; a weak D match, TRBD1 (6 bases). CDR1 MGHDK and CDR2 SYGVNS come from the germline V gene. The CDR3 sequence is 14 residues long. Trimming cost V 5 bases and J 8 bases, with 16 bases left between them. The CDR3 protein is CASSPPTGPDEQFF. The CDR3 DNA follows: TGTGCCAGCAGTCCCCCAACAGGGCCTGATGAGCAGTTCTTC. The full variable domain, with the rest looked up from reference TRBV25-1 and TRBJ2-1, is EADIYQTPRYLVIGTGKKITLECSQTMGHDKMYWYQQDPGMELHLIHYSYGVNSTEKGDLSSESTVSRIRTEHFPLTLESARPSHTSQYLCASSPPTGPDEQFFGPGTRLTVL.

Many counts were recorded for this clonotype. CDR3 in DNA: TGCGCCAGCAAGCGGGGGTCAGACAATGAGCAGTTCTTC. Translation gives CASKRGSDNEQFF. The chain recombines TRBV10-2 with TRBJ2-1; 8 nucleotides align to TRBD2. The CDR3 sequence is 13 residues long. CDR1 and CDR2 (germline): WSHSY, SAAADI. The V gene end was trimmed by 7 bases and the J gene end by 5 bases; junction bases not matched to a gene: 4.

The table lists this clonotype with many counts. CDR3 DNA sequence: TGTGCCAGCAGCATCCCAGTGACGAGGACTAGCGGGGGGGAGGGCTCCTACAATGAGCAGTTCTTC. Translation: CASSIPVTRTSGGEGSYNEQFF. This rearrangement joins TRBV21-1 to TRBJ2-1; the D call TRBD2 from the table was never checked on the DNA. TRBV21-1 is termed a pseudogene. This CDR3 is 22 amino acids long.

This clonotype was picked up a small number of times. The chain links TRBV6-2 or TRBV6-3 to TRBJ1-1; TRBD1 agrees at 9 bases. The CDR3 loop spans 16 amino acids. Germline V gene data show CDR1 as MNHEY and CDR2 as SVGEGT. Losses at the gene ends were 6 bases for V and 0 bases for J; bases not matched to a gene: 8. The DNA for the CDR3 is TGTGCCAGCAGCCATCCCGGACAGGGGCTGAACACTGAAGCTTTCTTT. Its protein product is CASSHPGQGLNTEAFF.

This chain links TRBV6-2 or TRBV6-3 with TRBJ2-2; D perhaps matches TRBD2 (5 bases). The CDR3 length is 17 residues. Per germline, CDR1 MNHEY and CDR2 SVGEGT. The V end lost 1 base, the J end lost 0 bases, and 12 bases lay between the germline ends. For the CDR3, the DNA is TGTGCCAGCAGTTACTTAGCTCGAGGGACGAACACCGGGGAGCTGTTTTTT. Translated, it gives CASSYLARGTNTGELFF.

This clonotype was picked up a small number of times. Here the CDR3 reads CSVVLAGGLGAEQFF. The CDR3 DNA follows: TGCAGCGTTGTCCTGGCGGGAGGATTGGGTGCTGAGCAGTTCTTC. The chain couples TRBV29-1 to TRBJ2-1; TRBD2 matches at 8 bases. Per the germline V gene, CDR1 is SQVTM and CDR2 is ANQGSEA. CDR3 size: 15 residues. Trimming at V came to 4 bases and at J to 9 bases, leaving 14 bases not matched to a gene.

This sequence joins TRBV14 and TRBJ1-2, with 10 nucleotides matching TRBD1. Germline V gene sequence: CDR1 SGHDN, CDR2 FVKESK. The CDR3 totals 13 residues. With 4 bases clipped from V and 14 bases from J, the junction kept 10 bases outside the gene matches. The CDR3 is CASSRWDRGTRTF. CDR3 coding DNA: TGTGCCAGCAGCCGGTGGGACAGGGGTACTCGTACCTTC.

This clonotype was seen a few times. The V gene is TRBV6-1, the J gene TRBJ2-3; possible D gene TRBD2, 6 bases. CDR3 length: 15 residues. Germline CDR1 and CDR2: MNHNS and SASEGT. Trimming left V 6 bases short and J 0 bases short, with 13 bases between. CDR3 DNA sequence: TGTGCCAGCAGGCCATGGCGGGGAAGCACAGATACGCAGTATTTT. Its translation is CASRPWRGSTDTQYF.

This clonotype has just a few counts. The chain recombines TRBV20-1 with TRBJ2-3, with 11 nucleotides matching TRBD2. This CDR3 has 19 residues. The trim removed 4 bases at V and 0 bases at J, leaving 15 bases unmatched. Germline CDR1 reads DFQATT; CDR2 reads SNEGSKA (reference sequence). CDR3 region: CSATITVAGGLISTDTQYF. CDR3 sequence (DNA): TGCAGTGCTACGATCACCGTAGCGGGGGGGCTGATAAGCACAGATACGCAGTATTTT.

The rearrangement joins TRBV27 to TRBJ2-3, with a weak D call TRBD2 (6 bases). There are 17 residues in the CDR3. Germline loops: CDR1 MNHEY, CDR2 SMNVEV (reference sequence). Trimming shortened V by 3 bases and J by 3 bases, and 19 bases separated the two germline ends. CDR3 in amino acids: CASSFQVSGTGTDTQYF. The DNA of the CDR3 is TGTGCCAGCAGTTTCCAGGTGTCCGGGACTGGGACAGATACGCAGTATTTT.

The chain has TRBV4-3 and TRBJ1-2, with a weak D call TRBD1 (6 bases). The CDR3 covers 14 residues. Germline V lookup: CDR1 LGHNA, CDR2 YSLEER. The V gene lost 0 bases and the J gene lost 8 bases, with 13 bases spanning the gap. The CDR3 loop is CASSQDRAGVGYTF. The CDR3 region has the DNA TGCGCCAGCAGCCAAGATAGGGCAGGGGTCGGCTACACCTTC.

This clonotype was counted a few times. V gene TRBV4-3 combines with J gene TRBJ1-4; maybe TRBD1 (5 bases). Germline CDR1 LGHNA, CDR2 YSLEER. V was trimmed by 3 bases and J by 4 bases, leaving 12 bases between them. The CDR3 runs 15 residues. In DNA form, the CDR3 reads TGCGCCAGCAGCCAGACAGCAGCCTATAATGAAAAACTGTTTTTT. Its protein product is CASSQTAAYNEKLFF.

This clonotype was observed a handful of times. CDR3 loop: CASSLGQDYGYTF. DNA for the CDR3: TGCGCCAGCAGCTTGGGTCAGGACTATGGCTACACCTTC. The chain has TRBV5-1 and TRBJ1-2; D is ambiguous. The V gene lost 0 bases and the J gene lost 3 bases, with 6 bases spanning the gap. The CDR3 is 13 amino acids. Germline V gene sequence: CDR1 SGHRS, CDR2 YFSETQ.

This chain uses TRBV4-3 with TRBJ2-2, with 8 bases fitting TRBD1. Germline CDR1 and CDR2: LGHNA and YSLEER. V was clipped by 4 bases and J by 0 bases; unmatched bases: 7. The CDR3 has 17 residues. The CDR3 is CASSRRTGPTNTGELFF. DNA of the CDR3: TGCGCCAGCAGCCGAAGGACAGGGCCCACGAACACCGGGGAGCTGTTTTTT.

In this sample, this clonotype turned up a few times. The chain joins TRBV27 to TRBJ2-7; 11 bases are a match to TRBD2. V trimming: 5 bases; J trimming: 0 bases; junction bases outside the gene matches: 9. In germline, CDR1 is MNHEY, CDR2 SMNVEV (reference sequence). The CDR3 runs to 17 residues. The CDR3 loop is CASSPGLAEGSSYEQYF. CDR3 nucleotide sequence: TGTGCCAGCAGTCCGGGACTAGCGGAGGGAAGCTCCTACGAGCAGTACTTC.

This clonotype was observed many times. V gene TRBV28 combines with J gene TRBJ1-1, with 7 nucleotides matching TRBD1. In germline, CDR1 is MDHEN, CDR2 SYDVKM. CDR3 length: 15 amino acids. The V segment lost 7 bases and the J segment 4 bases; nucleotides outside the gene matches: 12. The CDR3 here is CASTLRDREGTEAFF. Here the CDR3 DNA reads TGTGCCAGCACCCTTAGAGACAGGGAAGGCACTGAAGCTTTCTTT.

This clonotype was seen repeatedly, ten times or more. CDR3 amino acids: CAISDSNYNEQFF. The CDR3 coding sequence is TGTGCCATCAGTGATAGTAACTACAATGAGCAGTTCTTC. The rearrangement uses TRBV10-3 and TRBJ2-1; D remains unclear. The germline CDR1 and CDR2 sequences are ENHRY and SYGVKD. CDR3 size: 13 residues. V lost 3 bases and J lost 3, with 6 bases in between.

The chain carries TRBV28 and TRBJ2-7, with 9 bases fitting TRBD2. This CDR3 region has 15 residues. Germline V CDR1 and CDR2: MDHEN, SYDVKM. The J segment lost 1 base and the V segment lost 2 bases, leaving 3 bases of the junction unmatched. This CDR3 reads CASSLASGMSYEQYF. The CDR3 bases are TGTGCCAGCAGTTTAGCTAGCGGGATGTCCTACGAGCAGTACTTC.

This clonotype was found a few times. The rearrangement links TRBV11-2 to TRBJ2-1; TRBD1 might be the D (5 bases). CDR1 and CDR2 (germline): SGHAT, FQNNGV. V lost 1 base to trimming and J lost 6 bases, with 13 bases between them. The CDR3 covers 15 residues. The CDR3 bases are TGTGCCAGCAGCTTAGGTCTTCAGGGTACCAATGAGCAGTTCTTC. This sequence encodes CASSLGLQGTNEQFF.

This sequence joins TRBV6-5 and TRBJ1-1; no clear D. Germline CDR1 reads MNHEY; CDR2 reads SVGAGI. The CDR3 consists of 17 residues. V was shortened by 0 bases and J by 5 bases, with 19 bases between the two germline ends. CDR3 sequence: CASSYSWGAGRITEAFF. In nucleotides, the CDR3 is TGTGCCAGCAGTTACTCATGGGGAGCGGGCAGGATAACTGAAGCTTTCTTT.

The table lists this clonotype with many counts. The rearrangement links TRBV20-1 to TRBJ2-5; the D is unclear. The V and J ends lost 3 bases and 3 bases respectively, with 8 bases between them. The CDR3 runs 12 residues. Germline values: CDR1 DFQATT, CDR2 SNEGSKA (reference sequence). The CDR3 DNA sequence: TGCAGTGCTAGTATAGGGAAAGAGACCCAGTACTTC. Its protein is CSASIGKETQYF.

The rearrangement joins TRBV4-3 to TRBJ1-2; D not certain. The V gene's germline CDR1 is LGHNA and CDR2 YSLEER. Trimming took 0 bases from V and 8 from J, leaving 19 bases between them. The CDR3 contains 16 residues. The CDR3 sequence: CASSQELRQVPSGYTF. As DNA, the CDR3 is TGCGCCAGCAGCCAAGAATTACGGCAGGTTCCAAGCGGCTACACCTTC.

This rearrangement joins TRBV6-1 to TRBJ2-1, with D possibly being TRBD2 (6 bases). Trimming took off 10 bases at V and 2 bases at J, with 15 bases between the two ends. The CDR3 extends over 14 amino acids. Germline V gene lookup returns CDR1 MNHNS and CDR2 SASEGT. CDR3 coding DNA: TGTGCCACGGAACGAGCGGGCGCCTACAATGAGCAGTTCTTC. Its translation: CATERAGAYNEQFF.